Included here is one T cell receptor beta chain sequence, with context. Many counts were recorded for this clonotype. Its target antigen remains unknown. Per-nucleotide qualities are absent, and no much larger clonotype sits a single base away. The data are from a study of blood T cells in healthy people across ages (dated by TCRdb to about 2015). Looking at the study overall: In model experiments, template switching captured roughly one uniquely barcoded TCR beta cDNA molecule for every two T cells. To avoid experimental bias, donors of different ages were spread randomly across the sequencing lanes. Age-related changes in TCR beta repertoire diversity were measured in the study by deep sequencing normalized with unique cDNA molecular identifiers. The donors were split into four age groups: young (average around 15 years), middle-aged (39), aged (about 56) and long-lived (roughly 88). For two donors (one aged 18 to 29 and one aged 80 or older), the study analyzed two additional independent replicas of 1 million unique cDNA reads from the same blood draw.

The library was made by 5' RACE. The sample was run on an Illumina HiSeq 2500. A second PCR of about 6 to 12 cycles was performed with a sample-barcoded 5' primer and a J-beta primer mix. A unique molecular identifier was introduced onto each TCR beta cDNA molecule by a template-switch 5' adaptor carrying 12 random nucleotides. At least 3 million CDR3-containing paired-end reads were obtained from each sample. First-strand cDNA was synthesized from all RNA with the Mint cDNA synthesis kit, primed by a TRBC-specific oligonucleotide. After uracil-DNA glycosylase treatment, a first 18-cycle PCR used universal primers M1SS and BC2_uni_R on all cDNA. Turning to the authors' computational methods: Each sample was normalized by randomly selecting 1 million high-quality reads, each carrying a distinct molecular identifier. Instead of being binned into consensus sequences, reads that shared molecular identifiers were thrown out. MiTCR, with a Q25 quality threshold and the strictest error-elimination algorithm, was used for CDR3 identification, clonotype clustering and error correction. Lower-bound total TCR beta diversity was estimated with a nonparametric unseen species model using Euler transformation. TCRdb reprocessed the public reads (quality trimming at Q25 with fastp, clone calling with MiXCR) and kept in-frame beta chains. Rows are combined by CDR3 protein, so each entry shows the most common genes and DNA. TCRdb, rather than the study authors, made the V and J calls. Here the sample has hundreds of thousands of distinct CDR3 sequences; around 52% occur a single time. About 13% of the sample lies in the top ten.

Points the paper makes about the study in general: Bulk unsorted PBMC profiling prevented conclusive comparison of naive and antigen-experienced compartments. Compared with the aged group, more naive CD4+ T cells, fewer expanded clones and increased TCR diversity were shown by the long-lived group, suggesting age selection. As age increased, observed TCR beta diversity per million T cells dropped in a roughly linear way, and a significant reduction was already evident by age 40. Estimates of total diversity from one million sequenced T cells were regarded as lower bounds and underestimates. There was a strong correlation between observed TCR beta diversity and the percentage of naive T cells measured by flow cytometry. The CMV infection status of donors was not known, potentially confounding age-related changes in expanded clonotypes.

The donors were roughly 40 Caucasian individuals from Russia, aged 6 to 90 years, who were systemically healthy. Each donor gave 9 to 10 milliliters of peripheral blood, collected into EDTA-treated Vacutainer tubes. Ficoll-Paque density-gradient centrifugation was used to isolate PBMCs, with at least 7 million obtained per sample. Trizol reagent was used to extract total RNA from the PBMCs, yielding at least 5 micrograms per sample. For every donor, an aliquot of PBMCs went through flow cytometry to measure the percentages of naive CD45RAhigh/CD27high T cells. The CDR3 contains 16 residues, cysteine and phenylalanine counted. The kept DNA is CDR3 alone, 48 bases in frame from the first base. Sequences SGHRS (CDR1) and YFSETQ (CDR2) are obtained from the germline V gene. The germline ends are 21 bases apart after V is trimmed by 5 bases and J by 3 bases.

This receptor was identified in a woman older than 75 in good health. The rearrangement combines TRBV5-1 with TRBJ2-7, with the D call perhaps TRBD1 or TRBD2, as 5 bases match in each case. Sequenced: blood. The bases read TGCGCCAGCAGTTTCCTGGACGGGGCCTTAAACTACGAGCAGTACTTC. The resulting protein is CASSFLDGALNYEQYF.